The sequence of this T cell receptor (beta chain) was determined in a study of shared clonotypes between healthy human individuals. Background on the study: There were three CD4 naive, three CD4 memory, two CD8 naive and one CD8 memory plates per donor.

The naive CD8 subset, CD45RO-negative cells positively selected for CCR7, excluded terminally differentiated effector memory CD45RA+ cells. In the case of this clone: Its matching antigen is unknown.

Produced via immunoSEQ multiplex PCR; TCRdb's table is partial and in-frame only. The sample lists some 2 million clones, 85% to 95% occurring once. Study-wide results and limits: It was observed that 5% to 6% of naive CD4 clonotypes were shared across several donors. Generally, naive subsets came out with larger estimated richness than memory subsets.

Germline V gene data show CDR1 as MNHNY and CDR2 as SVGAGI (reference sequence). CDR3 length: 14 amino acids. The V end was cut by 0 bases, the J end by 5 bases, with 10 bases between. The sequenced sample consisted of naive CD8+ T cells sorted from blood. This TCR was recovered from a man aged 18-30 years in good health. V gene TRBV6-6 combines with J gene TRBJ2-5, with unresolved D. The DNA of the CDR3 is TGTGCCAGCAGTTACTCGCTAGGTGGGGAGACCCAGTACTTC. This codes for CASSYSLGGETQYF.